The clone carrying this T cell receptor (beta chain) was counted at least ten times. Its matching antigen is unknown. Library construction for TCR beta used iRepertoire HTBI primers and Arm-PCR of CDR3 regions. TCRdb reprocessed the multiplex PCR reads with MiXCR, giving one entry per CDR3 protein. The sample lists roughly 430,000 distinct CDR3 sequences; 21% were seen once. The record originates from a study of regulatory T cells in long-lasting Graves disease. Study-wide results and caveats: Those with persistent Graves' had less TCR diversity than newly diagnosed patients.

The sample's time point: persistent/refractory GD, antithyroid drugs over 5 years with positive TRAb. TCR sequences were obtained from RNA taken from PBMCs. The patients were drawn from one endocrinology department in Xi'an, China. Source: peripheral blood mononuclear cells (PBMCs), taken when the disease was refractory, from a patient treated with antithyroid drugs. The sequence was collected from a female donor with Graves disease.

The CDR3 sequence: CASSFGGWYTEAFF. CDR3 nucleotide sequence: TGTGCCAGCAGTTTTGGGGGTTGGTACACTGAAGCTTTCTTT. V is TRBV12-3 or TRBV12-4 and J is TRBJ1-1; possible D gene TRBD1, 5 bases. Trimming cost V 3 bases and J 3 bases, with 11 bases left between them. The CDR3 has 14 amino acids.